This entry lists 16 T cell receptor beta chains sequenced from one sample in a study of blood T cell repertoires in COVID-19. The repertoire was sequenced with immunoSEQ multiplex PCR; TCRdb's copy has only in-frame clones and lacks some. The sample contains fewer than 350,000 clones, around 90% of which appear only once. The sequenced material came from PBMCs or T cells enriched from blood (not recorded which). The source of these receptors is a man between 60 and 75 years old who had recovered from COVID-19.

This chain joins TRBV12-3 or TRBV12-4 and TRBJ1-3; D gene uncertain. The CDR3 is 13 residues long. The ends were cut back, 1 base at V and 4 bases at J, with 5 bases in the middle. The CDR3 loop is CASSLVSGNTIYF. In DNA form, the CDR3 reads TGTGCCAGCAGTTTAGTCTCCGGAAACACCATATATTTT.

The chain links TRBV7-9 to TRBJ1-1; 8 nucleotides align to TRBD1. Germline V gene data show CDR1 as SEHNR and CDR2 as FQNEAQ (reference sequence). This CDR3 has 16 residues. V lost 5 bases and J lost 4; bases outside the gene matches: 12. CDR3 residues: CASSPLGQGRTTEAFF. The CDR3 DNA is TGTGCCAGCAGCCCCCTCGGACAGGGACGTACCACTGAAGCTTTCTTT.

In this sample, this clone turned up many times. The chain recombines TRBV14 with TRBJ2-3, with a weak D call TRBD2 (5 bases). The germline gives CDR1 SGHDN, CDR2 FVKESK. The ends were cut back, 4 bases at V and 2 bases at J, with 10 bases in the middle. CDR3 length: 14 residues. The CDR3 DNA follows: TGTGCCAGCAGCCCCGGGGTCCTCACAGATACGCAGTATTTT. Protein sequence: CASSPGVLTDTQYF.

The CDR3 region is CASSDKQENYEQYF. The CDR3 DNA is TGTGCCAGCAGTGACAAACAGGAGAACTACGAGCAGTACTTC. The chain is built from TRBV25-1 and TRBJ2-7; a possible D gene is TRBD1 (5 bases). The V gene's germline CDR1 is MGHDK and CDR2 SYGVNS. This CDR3 spans 14 amino acids. With 3 bases removed from V and 3 bases from J, the gap between germline ends came to 12 bases.

The chain combines TRBV19 with TRBJ1-1; tentatively, D is TRBD1 (5 bases). The CDR3 sequence is 16 residues long. Trimming took 1 base from V and 7 from J, leaving 19 bases between them. CDR1 is LNHDA, CDR2 SQIVND, per germline (reference sequence). CDR3 region: CASSIAPHRLDSEAFF. The CDR3, as DNA: TGTGCCAGTAGTATAGCCCCTCATCGATTAGACAGTGAAGCTTTCTTT.

A single count supports this clone. In nucleotides, the CDR3 is TGTGCCAGCACCAGGGGCAGGGGGTCCGGAAACACCATATATTTT. It codes for CASTRGRGSGNTIYF. The genes are TRBV6-5 and TRBJ1-3, with 7 bases identical to TRBD1. V was clipped by 7 bases and J by 4 bases; unmatched bases: 10. The CDR3 consists of 15 residues. Germline CDR1 MNHEY, CDR2 SVGAGI.

The chain combines TRBV9 with TRBJ1-1; D gene ambiguous. The CDR3 sequence is 13 residues long. Deletions cut 1 base from V and 5 bases from J, with 9 bases between. The V gene's germline CDR1 is SGDLS and CDR2 YYNGEE. The CDR3 loop reads CASSVREGTEAFF. The DNA for the CDR3 is TGTGCCAGCAGCGTAAGGGAGGGTACTGAAGCTTTCTTT.

The CDR3 spells CASSYSTTQTRSEQFF. The CDR3 DNA follows: TGTGCCAGCAGTTACTCAACCACCCAAACTAGGAGTGAGCAGTTCTTC. The chain uses TRBV6-5 and TRBJ2-1, with D tentatively TRBD2 (5 bases). Germline CDR1 is MNHEY and CDR2 is SVGAGI. The ends were cut back, 0 bases at V and 9 bases at J, with 18 bases in the middle. The CDR3 totals 16 residues.

The chain recombines TRBV5-4 with TRBJ2-1; the match to TRBD2 covers 14 bases. The V and J ends lost 2 bases and 3 bases, in that order; junction bases with no gene match: 7. The CDR3 has 18 residues. The germline CDR1 and CDR2 sequences are SGHNT and YYREEE (reference sequence). The CDR3 DNA sequence: TGTGCCAGCAGCTTTCCCGGGACTAGCGGGAGCGTCTACAATGAGCAGTTCTTC. It specifies CASSFPGTSGSVYNEQFF.

The rearrangement links TRBV5-1 to TRBJ2-7, with D perhaps matching TRBD2 (6 bases). With 0 bases removed from V and 2 bases from J, the gap between germline ends came to 9 bases. From germline, CDR1 is SGHRS and CDR2 YFSETQ. CDR3 size: 14 residues. The CDR3 reads CASSLAGGAYEQYF. The CDR3 DNA reads TGCGCCAGCAGCTTGGCCGGGGGAGCCTACGAGCAGTACTTC.

The chain couples TRBV2 to TRBJ2-3, with 9 bases that match TRBD1. Losses at the gene ends were 5 bases for V and 4 bases for J; bases not matched to a gene: 7. This CDR3 comprises 15 residues. Germline lookup yields CDR1 SNHLY and CDR2 FYNNEI. The CDR3 bases are TGTGCCAGCAGTCGGACAGGGGTCGTCGCAGATACGCAGTATTTT. Translation gives CASSRTGVVADTQYF. Variable domain in full (rest from reference TRBV2 and TRBJ2-3): EPEVTQTPSHQVTQMGQEVILRCVPISNHLYFYWYRQILGQKVEFLVSFYNNEISEKSEIFDDQFSVERPDGSNFTLKIRSTKLEDSAMYFCASSRTGVVADTQYFGPGTRLTVL.

The rearrangement links TRBV28 to TRBJ2-5, with 8 bases aligning to TRBD1. V lost 4 bases to trimming and J lost 2 bases; unmatched junction nucleotides: 6. Germline CDR1 is MDHEN and CDR2 is SYDVKM. This CDR3 has 15 residues. Here the CDR3 DNA reads TGTGCCAGCAGTTCGACAGGGGTTAGGCAAGAGACCCAGTACTTC. Translating gives CASSSTGVRQETQYF. Full variable domain (outside the CDR3, taken from reference TRBV28 and TRBJ2-5): DVKVTQSSRYLVKRTGEKVFLECVQDMDHENMFWYRQDPGLGLRLIYFSYDVKMKEKGDIPEGYSVSREKKERFSLILESASTNQTSMYLCASSSTGVRQETQYFGPGTRLLVL.

This chain links TRBV11-2 with TRBJ1-6, with 7 bases identical to TRBD1. V gave up 4 bases and J gave up 5 bases; unmatched junction bases: 5. Looked up from germline, CDR1 is SGHAT and CDR2 is FQNNGV. The CDR3 has 15 residues. CDR3: CASSSHDRDNSPLHF. CDR3 DNA sequence: TGTGCCAGCAGCTCCCACGACAGGGATAATTCACCCCTCCACTTT. The entire variable domain, with the rest obtained from reference TRBV11-2 and TRBJ1-6, is as follows: EAGVAQSPRYKIIEKRQSVAFWCNPISGHATLYWYQQILGQGPKLLIQFQNNGVVDDSQLPKDRFSAERLKGVDSTLKIQPAKLEDSAVYLCASSSHDRDNSPLHFGNGTRLTVT.

The chain recombines TRBV20-1 with TRBJ2-1, with D tentatively TRBD1 (6 bases). The CDR3 runs to 11 residues. The germline V gene has CDR1 DFQATT and CDR2 SNEGSKA (reference sequence). V was clipped by 1 base and J by 15 bases, with 13 bases between them. Here the CDR3 DNA reads TGCAGTGCTAGAGGGAACAGGGAAGGGTTCTTC. Its protein is CSARGNREGFF.

The chain uses TRBV4-1 and TRBJ2-7, with 9 bases that match TRBD2. The germline CDR1 and CDR2 sequences are MGHRA and YSYEKL. This CDR3 is built from 17 residues. The V and J ends lost 8 bases and 1 base, in that order; junction bases with no gene match: 15. This CDR3 reads CASGQPASAGGSYEQYF. The CDR3 nucleotides read TGCGCCAGCGGACAGCCTGCCTCAGCGGGGGGTTCCTACGAGCAGTACTTC.

The J gene is TRBJ1-2, the V gene TRBV24-1; the match to TRBD1 covers 10 bases. The CDR3 is made up of 15 amino acids. Germline V gene lookup returns CDR1 KGHDR and CDR2 SFDVKD. V gave up 5 bases and J gave up 5 bases; unmatched junction bases: 7. The CDR3 protein is CATSGTGTGEYGYTF. The CDR3 DNA sequence: TGTGCCACCAGTGGAACCGGGACAGGGGAGTATGGCTACACCTTC.